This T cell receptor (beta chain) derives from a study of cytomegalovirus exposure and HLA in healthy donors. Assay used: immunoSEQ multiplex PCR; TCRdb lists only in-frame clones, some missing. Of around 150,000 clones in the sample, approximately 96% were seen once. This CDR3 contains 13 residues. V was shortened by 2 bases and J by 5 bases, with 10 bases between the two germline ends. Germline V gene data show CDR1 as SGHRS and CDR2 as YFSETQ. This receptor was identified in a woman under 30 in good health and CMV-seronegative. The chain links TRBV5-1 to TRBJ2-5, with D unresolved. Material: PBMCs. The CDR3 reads CASSFPLGETQYF. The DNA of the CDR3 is TGCGCCAGCAGCTTCCCCCTCGGGGAGACCCAGTACTTC. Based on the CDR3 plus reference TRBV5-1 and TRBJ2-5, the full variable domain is KAGVTQTPRYLIKTRGQQVTLSCSPISGHRSVSWYQQTPGQGLQFLFEYFSETQRNKGNFPGRFSGRQFSNSRSEMNVSTLELGDSALYLCASSFPLGETQYFGPGTRLLVL.